The clone carrying this T cell receptor (beta chain) was seen repeatedly, ten times or more. In TCRdb, the RT-PCR reads were re-called with MiXCR into one record per CDR3 protein. The sample yields approximately 200,000 distinct CDR3 sequences, under 15% seen once. This entry is derived from a study of response to subunit inactivated influenza vaccine. Germline CDR1 SGHTA, CDR2 FQGTGA. This CDR3 has 16 residues. V gave up 4 bases and J gave up 5 bases; unmatched junction bases: 8. The rearrangement joins TRBV7-3 to TRBJ2-3; 11 bases line up with TRBD2. The input for sequencing was CD8+ T cells sorted from PBMCs, taken roughly 5 days after vaccination. This sequence was found in a man over 45 who received an inactivated influenza vaccine. CDR3 sequence (DNA): TGTGCCAGCAGCTCCGATCTAGCGGGAGGTGGAGATACGCAGTATTTT. It is translated as CASSSDLAGGGDTQYF.